The 29 T cell receptor beta chains presented below share a single source sample, sequenced in a study of T cell changes during pregnancy in multiple sclerosis. Repertoires were generated with immunoSEQ multiplex PCR, while TCRdb's copy carries only in-frame clones and drops some. The top ten clones hold 0.3% to 0.4% of a sample with under 45,000 clones, almost 95% of them seen once. Source: CD4+ T cells from peripheral blood mononuclear cells, taken after pregnancy. The receptors were sampled from a female donor with multiple sclerosis, enrolled in a pregnancy study.

This clone has just one count. V is TRBV7-9 and J is TRBJ2-5; maybe TRBD2 (6 bases). V shed 2 bases and J shed 5 bases, with 21 bases lying between them. The CDR3 extends over 17 amino acids. Germline V gives CDR1 SEHNR, CDR2 FQNEAQ (reference sequence). CDR3 nucleotide sequence: TGTGCCAGCAGCTTAAGGGTCATACGCGGAGGGTATGAGACCCAGTACTTC. Residues: CASSLRVIRGGYETQYF.

This chain joins TRBV30 and TRBJ1-2, with 9 bases that match TRBD1. J lost 5 bases, V lost 4 bases, and 5 bases had no gene match. The CDR3 runs to 13 residues. Germline assignment: CDR1 GTSNPN and CDR2 SVGIG (reference sequence). In nucleotides, the CDR3 is TGTGCCTGGAAGCTGACAGGGGGGTATGGCTACACCTTC. The encoded protein is CAWKLTGGYGYTF. The whole variable domain, remainder taken from reference TRBV30 and TRBJ1-2, is SQTIHQWPATLVQPVGSPLSLECTVEGTSNPNLYWYRQAAGRGLQLLFYSVGIGQISSEVPQNLSASRPQDRQFILSSKKLLLSDSGFYLCAWKLTGGYGYTFGSGTRLTVV.

V and J are TRBV29-1 and TRBJ1-5; D is unclear. V dropped 1 base and J dropped 0 bases, with 4 bases sitting between them. Germline CDR1 and CDR2: SQVTM and ANQGSEA. CDR3 length: 13 residues. CDR3 in amino acids: CSVEADSNQPQHF. CDR3 DNA sequence: TGCAGCGTTGAAGCAGATAGCAATCAGCCCCAGCATTTT. Based on the CDR3 plus reference TRBV29-1 and TRBJ1-5, the full variable domain is SAVISQKPSRDICQRGTSLTIQCQVDSQVTMMFWYRQQPGQSLTLIATANQGSEATYESGFVIDKFPISRPNLTFSTLTVSNMSPEDSSIYLCSVEADSNQPQHFGDGTRLSIL.

V usage is TRBV7-9 and J usage is TRBJ2-7; D is undetermined. The CDR3 runs 11 residues. Germline V gene data show CDR1 as SEHNR and CDR2 as FQNEAQ (reference sequence). V lost 2 bases and J lost 6, with 5 bases in between. As DNA, the CDR3 is TGTGCCAGCAGCTTATCGGGCGAGCAGTACTTC. Encoded protein: CASSLSGEQYF.

The CDR3 region is CASSQDAGGPITLQETQYF. The CDR3, as DNA: TGTGCCAGCAGCCAAGACGCGGGGGGCCCCATTACCCTCCAAGAGACCCAGTACTTC. This rearrangement joins TRBV14 to TRBJ2-5; 8 bases fit TRBD2. J gave up 1 base and V 0 bases, and 13 bases lay outside the gene matches. The CDR3 has 19 amino acids. Germline lookup yields CDR1 SGHDN and CDR2 FVKESK.

The chain is built from TRBV5-1 and TRBJ1-1; a weak D match, TRBD1 (5 bases). This CDR3 is 17 amino acids long. V dropped 0 bases and J dropped 4 bases, with 19 bases sitting between them. From germline, CDR1 is SGHRS and CDR2 YFSETQ. For the CDR3, the DNA is TGCGCCAGCAGCTTGGACGGAGAATGGGGCTTTAGCACTGAAGCTTTCTTT. Translated: CASSLDGEWGFSTEAFF.

In its sample, this clone was seen a few times. This chain joins TRBV18 and TRBJ1-1, with D unclear. This CDR3 is built from 14 residues. CDR1 is KGHSH and CDR2 is LQKENI in the germline V gene. V lost 6 bases to trimming and J lost 7 bases, with 18 bases between them. The CDR3 bases are TGTGCCAGCTCCATCCCTGAGGGTAAAGGTGAAGCTTTCTTT. It encodes CASSIPEGKGEAFF.

Written as DNA, the CDR3 is TGCGCCAGCAGCTTGGTCGGAGCGGGGAATAATTCACCCCTCCACTTT. It is translated as CASSLVGAGNNSPLHF. This chain links TRBV5-1 with TRBJ1-6; no firm D call. Trimming removed 0 bases from V and 5 bases from J, with 12 bases in between. This CDR3 contains 16 residues. Germline values: CDR1 SGHRS, CDR2 YFSETQ.

The chain recombines TRBV19 with TRBJ1-6, with D possibly being TRBD1 (5 bases). V was shortened by 5 bases and J by 9 bases, with 17 bases between the two germline ends. This CDR3 contains 15 residues. Germline V gives CDR1 LNHDA, CDR2 SQIVND (reference sequence). DNA of the CDR3: TGTGCCAGTAGTTATGGGCAGGGAATGGCTTCACCCCTCCACTTT. Its protein is CASSYGQGMASPLHF.

The V and J genes are TRBV10-3 and TRBJ1-3; TRBD1 might be the D (5 bases). V lost 3 bases, J lost 2 bases, and 14 bases lay in between. This CDR3 comprises 16 residues. Germline V gene data show CDR1 as ENHRY and CDR2 as SYGVKD. CDR3: CAISDRGAGTGNTIYF. The CDR3, as DNA: TGTGCCATCAGTGACCGTGGGGCAGGGACTGGAAACACCATATATTTT.

The rearrangement joins TRBV5-1 to TRBJ1-2; possible D gene TRBD1, 5 bases. CDR3 length: 13 residues. The ends were cut back, 1 base at V and 6 bases at J, with 10 bases in the middle. From germline, CDR1 is SGHRS and CDR2 YFSETQ. The CDR3 loop reads CASSLNWGDGYTF. DNA for the CDR3: TGCGCCAGCAGCTTGAATTGGGGCGATGGCTACACCTTC.

CDR3 bases: TGTGCCAGCAGCGTAGGACAGGGGGCTTGGGACACTGAAGCTTTCTTT. It is translated as CASSVGQGAWDTEAFF. The chain carries TRBV9 and TRBJ1-1; the match to TRBD1 covers 10 bases. The germline V gene has CDR1 SGDLS and CDR2 YYNGEE. The V segment lost 0 bases and the J segment 3 bases; nucleotides outside the gene matches: 5. The CDR3 consists of 16 residues.

The rearrangement joins TRBV2 to TRBJ2-2; TRBD2 is a possible D gene (6 bases). This CDR3 is 15 amino acids long. Germline V CDR1 and CDR2: SNHLY, FYNNEI. Trimming cost V 0 bases and J 1 base, with 6 bases left between them. The DNA of the CDR3 is TGTGCCAGCAGTGAAGCTAGCGGGAACACCGGGGAGCTGTTTTTT. Translation: CASSEASGNTGELFF. Filled out from reference TRBV2 and TRBJ2-2, the complete variable domain reads EPEVTQTPSHQVTQMGQEVILRCVPISNHLYFYWYRQILGQKVEFLVSFYNNEISEKSEIFDDQFSVERPDGSNFTLKIRSTKLEDSAMYFCASSEASGNTGELFFGEGSRLTVL.

This chain joins TRBV7-8 and TRBJ1-5, with TRBD1 matching 8 bases. Germline CDR1 SGHVS, CDR2 FQNEAQ. Trimming removed 5 bases from V and 0 bases from J; junction bases left unmatched: 3. The CDR3 is 15 amino acids. CDR3 sequence (DNA): TGTGCCAGCAGCGTGACAGGGGTTAGCAATCAGCCCCAGCATTTT. Translating it yields CASSVTGVSNQPQHF.

The chain has TRBV7-3 and TRBJ1-1, with 8 bases that match TRBD1. The CDR3 runs 13 residues. Germline CDR1 is SGHTA and CDR2 is FQGTGA. V trimming: 4 bases; J trimming: 6 bases; junction bases outside the gene matches: 4. CDR3 in amino acids: CASSSRQGSEAFF. The CDR3 DNA sequence: TGTGCCAGCAGCTCCCGACAGGGGTCTGAAGCTTTCTTT.

The chain has TRBV10-3 and TRBJ1-6; 8 bases fit TRBD1. The junction had 6 bases not matched to a gene; V was cut back by 0 bases and J by 14 bases. CDR1 and CDR2 (germline): ENHRY, SYGVKD. The CDR3 covers 14 residues. This chain's CDR3 is CAISESDRGSALHF. CDR3 DNA sequence: TGTGCCATCAGTGAGTCAGACAGGGGTTCGGCCCTCCACTTT.

The V gene is TRBV2, the J gene TRBJ2-5; 8 bases are shared with TRBD1. The germline gives CDR1 SNHLY, CDR2 FYNNEI. The junction had 5 bases not matched to a gene; V was cut back by 6 bases and J by 5 bases. The CDR3 is 13 amino acids. CDR3 loop: CASSQGATETQYF. CDR3 DNA sequence: TGTGCCAGCAGCCAGGGGGCAACGGAGACCCAGTACTTC. The whole variable domain, remainder taken from reference TRBV2 and TRBJ2-5, is EPEVTQTPSHQVTQMGQEVILRCVPISNHLYFYWYRQILGQKVEFLVSFYNNEISEKSEIFDDQFSVERPDGSNFTLKIRSTKLEDSAMYFCASSQGATETQYFGPGTRLLVL.

The chain links TRBV5-6 to TRBJ2-2; 12 bases line up with TRBD1. Losses at the gene ends were 5 bases for V and 4 bases for J; bases not matched to a gene: 6. Germline CDR1 is SGHDT and CDR2 is YYEEEE. There are 16 residues in the CDR3. CDR3: CASSTGTGGTTGELFF. DNA of the CDR3: TGTGCCAGCAGTACCGGGACAGGGGGCACCACCGGGGAGCTGTTTTTT.

The gene calls are TRBV5-4 and TRBJ1-2; D might be TRBD1 (6 bases). The CDR3 is 15 residues long. The V and J ends lost 1 base and 4 bases respectively, with 14 bases between them. Germline CDR1 is SGHNT and CDR2 is YYREEE (reference sequence). The DNA for the CDR3 is TGTGCCAGCAGCTTGACGAGCACAGGGTCCTATGGCTACACCTTC. Translated, it gives CASSLTSTGSYGYTF.

The V and J genes are TRBV19 and TRBJ2-3, with 12 bases matching TRBD1. The CDR3 has 15 amino acids. Germline assignment: CDR1 LNHDA and CDR2 SQIVND (reference sequence). The trim removed 7 bases at V and 4 bases at J, leaving 6 bases unmatched. The CDR3 bases are TGTGCCAGTACCCCGGGGACAGGGGGCCCAGATACGCAGTATTTT. Its protein product is CASTPGTGGPDTQYF. The full variable domain, completed using reference TRBV19 and TRBJ2-3, is DGGITQSPKYLFRKEGQNVTLSCEQNLNHDAMYWYRQDPGQGLRLIYYSQIVNDFQKGDIAEGYSVSREKKESFPLTVTSAQKNPTAFYLCASTPGTGGPDTQYFGPGTRLTVL.

The genes are TRBV19 and TRBJ2-7; D is perhaps TRBD1 (5 bases). Germline loops: CDR1 LNHDA, CDR2 SQIVND (reference sequence). This CDR3 is 15 amino acids long. The V gene lost 7 bases and the J gene lost 0 bases, with 16 bases spanning the gap. CDR3 amino acids: CASTASIGDSYEQYF. The CDR3 nucleotides read TGTGCCAGTACCGCAAGTATAGGGGACTCCTACGAGCAGTACTTC.

The gene calls are TRBV4-1 and TRBJ1-6, with D maybe TRBD1 (5 bases). Deletions cut 0 bases from V and 7 bases from J, with 10 bases between. The CDR3 runs to 15 residues. CDR1 and CDR2 from the germline V gene are MGHRA and YSYEKL. The DNA of the CDR3 is TGCGCCAGCAGCCAAGATTCGCAGGGCAATTCACCCCTCCACTTT. This codes for CASSQDSQGNSPLHF.

The V call is TRBV11-3, the J call TRBJ2-2; possible D gene TRBD2, 6 bases. CDR1 and CDR2 from the germline V gene are SGHNT and YENEEA. V was clipped by 5 bases and J by 1 base, with 11 bases between them. The CDR3 has 15 residues. The CDR3 nucleotides read TGTGCCAGCAGCCCGGGACTCCTGAACACCGGGGAGCTGTTTTTT. As protein: CASSPGLLNTGELFF.

This chain connects TRBV2 to TRBJ2-4; possibly TRBD1 for D (6 bases). Germline loops: CDR1 SNHLY, CDR2 FYNNEI. V was trimmed by 8 bases and J by 8 bases, leaving 16 bases between them. CDR3 size: 13 residues. This CDR3 is CASRPQGTDIQYF. The CDR3 DNA reads as TGTGCCAGCCGCCCACAGGGAACGGACATTCAGTACTTC.

This clone was seen only once. This CDR3 reads CASRLADYNEQFF. The CDR3, as DNA: TGCGCCAGCAGGCTAGCGGATTACAATGAGCAGTTCTTC. This chain joins TRBV5-1 and TRBJ2-1; 7 bases agree with TRBD2. CDR1 is SGHRS, CDR2 YFSETQ, per germline. Trimming cost V 5 bases and J 4 bases; bases outside gene matches: 3. The CDR3 loop spans 13 amino acids.

V and J are TRBV4-2 and TRBJ2-5, with 10 nucleotides matching TRBD2. V dropped 2 bases and J dropped 4; count of bases not matched to a gene: 7. CDR1 is LGHNA and CDR2 is YNFKEQ in the germline V gene. The length of the CDR3 is 16 residues. This CDR3 is CASSQRSGGAGETQYF. CDR3 coding DNA: TGTGCCAGCAGCCAACGAAGCGGGGGGGCCGGAGAGACCCAGTACTTC.

The chain combines TRBV7-2 with TRBJ2-5; 9 bases map to TRBD1. V dropped 7 bases and J dropped 4; count of bases not matched to a gene: 10. Germline V gene lookup returns CDR1 SGHTA and CDR2 FQGNSA. This CDR3 is built from 15 residues. The DNA for the CDR3 is TGTGCCAGCAAATCCCTCAGACAGGGGGTAGAGACCCAGTACTTC. It codes for CASKSLRQGVETQYF.

CDR3 nucleotides: TGTGCCAGCAGTTTATCGCGGTTTCAGCCCCAGCATTTT. Its translation: CASSLSRFQPQHF. V usage is TRBV27 and J usage is TRBJ1-5; D not certain. Germline V gives CDR1 MNHEY, CDR2 SMNVEV (reference sequence). The V gene lost 0 bases and the J gene lost 6 bases, with 6 bases spanning the gap. CDR3 size: 13 residues.

This clone was recorded once. The gene calls are TRBV9 and TRBJ2-2, with D maybe TRBD2 (6 bases). Germline V lookup: CDR1 SGDLS, CDR2 YYNGEE. Trimming left V 2 bases short and J 5 bases short, with 16 bases between. This CDR3 comprises 16 residues. The CDR3 spells CASSVEGFNPTGELFF. CDR3 nucleotides: TGTGCCAGCAGCGTGGAGGGATTTAACCCGACCGGGGAGCTGTTTTTT.